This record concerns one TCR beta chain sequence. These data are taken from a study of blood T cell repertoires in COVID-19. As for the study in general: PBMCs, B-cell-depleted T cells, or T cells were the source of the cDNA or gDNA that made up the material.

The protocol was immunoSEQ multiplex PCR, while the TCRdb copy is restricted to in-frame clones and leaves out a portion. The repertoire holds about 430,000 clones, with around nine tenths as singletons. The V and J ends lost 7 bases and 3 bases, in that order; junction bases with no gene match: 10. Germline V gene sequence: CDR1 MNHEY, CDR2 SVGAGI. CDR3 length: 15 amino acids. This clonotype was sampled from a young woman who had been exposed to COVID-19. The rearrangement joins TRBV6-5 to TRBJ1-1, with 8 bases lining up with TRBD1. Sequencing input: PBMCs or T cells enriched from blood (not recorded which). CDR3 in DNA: TGTGCCAGCAAAACTATACAGGGGGGAGACACTGAAGCTTTCTTT. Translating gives CASKTIQGGDTEAFF.